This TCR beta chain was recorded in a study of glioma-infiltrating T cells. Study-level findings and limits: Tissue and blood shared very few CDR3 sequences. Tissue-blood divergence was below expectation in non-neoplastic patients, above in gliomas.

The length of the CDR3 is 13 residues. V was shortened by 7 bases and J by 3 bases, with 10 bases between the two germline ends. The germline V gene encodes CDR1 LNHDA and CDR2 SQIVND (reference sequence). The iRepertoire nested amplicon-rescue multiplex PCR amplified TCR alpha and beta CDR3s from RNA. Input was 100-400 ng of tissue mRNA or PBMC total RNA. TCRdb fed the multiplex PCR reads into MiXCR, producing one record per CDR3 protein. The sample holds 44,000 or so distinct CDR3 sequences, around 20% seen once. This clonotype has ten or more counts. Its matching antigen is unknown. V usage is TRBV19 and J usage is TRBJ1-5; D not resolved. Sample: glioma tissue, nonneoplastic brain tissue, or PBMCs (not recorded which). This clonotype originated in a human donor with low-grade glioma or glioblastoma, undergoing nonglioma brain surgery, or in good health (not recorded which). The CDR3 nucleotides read TGTGCCAGTACGCCCAGCCTCAATCAGCCCCAGCATTTT. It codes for CASTPSLNQPQHF.